This T cell receptor (beta chain) stems from a study of CD8 T cells in Susac syndrome. With random hexamers, reverse transcription was performed on roughly 0.5 to 1 ug of RNA. By means of immunoSEQ multiplex PCR, TCR beta CDR3 spanning 54 Vbeta and 13 Jbeta underwent amplification. TCRdb fed the immunoSEQ multiplex PCR reads into MiXCR, producing one record per CDR3 protein. The sample records about 210,000 distinct CDR3 sequences, roughly 94% being singletons. The sample holds one count of this clonotype. Sample: CD4+ T cells from PBMCs. The source is a human donor in good health.

This CDR3 is CSVDVSGTGANVLTF. The CDR3 DNA reads TGCAGCGTTGATGTGTCAGGAACTGGGGCCAACGTCCTGACTTTC. The chain links TRBV29-1 to TRBJ2-6; no reliable D call. The V end lost 3 bases, the J end lost 2 bases, and 11 bases lay between the germline ends. There are 15 residues in the CDR3. CDR1 and CDR2 from the germline V gene are SQVTM and ANQGSEA.